Below, one TCR beta chain is given with its context. Its matching antigen is unknown. The genes are named according to mouse. This specimen belongs to a study of tissue T cells after allogeneic stem cell transplantation. Assay: immunoSEQ multiplex PCR; the TCRdb copy retains only in-frame clones and omits some. The data show thousands of clones, about two thirds seen once. Broader study findings: Anatomically similar tissues had similar TCR repertoires within each patient.

This receptor was identified in a female BALB/c mouse in good health. Strain MHC haplotype: H2-d. Source material: blood.

CDR3 bases read: TGTGCCAGCAGTGATCAGGGGGGCTGTGGAAATACGCTCTAT. This translates into CASSDQGGCGNTLY. From start to end, the CDR3 is CASSDQGGCGNTLYF. The chain employs TRBV13-1 and TRBJ1-3; 7 bases match TRBD1. Read coverage stops 1 residue before the CDR3 terminus; the germline J gene supplies the remainder. The J segment lost 3 bases and the V segment lost 1 base, leaving 4 bases of the junction unmatched. CDR1 is NSHNY, CDR2 SYGAGN, per germline. This CDR3 has 15 residues.